The 20 T cell receptor beta chains reported below all come from one sample, sequenced in a study of Graves' ophthalmopathy and Graves' hyperthyroidism. The TCR beta CDR3 regions underwent amplification from RNA transcripts. RT-PCR in the first round used HTBI primers; a second-round multiplex PCR followed. MiXCR, run by TCRdb on the multiplex PCR reads, gives a single entry per CDR3 protein. The sample records approximately 1.2 million distinct CDR3 sequences, 36% being singletons. Specimen: peripheral blood or thyroid tissue (not recorded which). The receptors here all came from an adult man with Graves' hyperthyroidism.

This rearrangement joins TRBV2 to TRBJ1-2; 11 positions agree with TRBD1. There are 13 residues in the CDR3. V lost 6 bases and J lost 12; bases outside the gene matches: 9. Germline values: CDR1 SNHLY, CDR2 FYNNEI. CDR3 sequence reads: CASSPGQGVGNTF. The CDR3 DNA reads TGTGCCAGCAGCCCGGGACAGGGGGTCGGAAACACCTTC. Drawing the rest from reference TRBV2 and TRBJ1-2, the complete variable domain is EPEVTQTPSHQVTQMGQEVILRCVPISNHLYFYWYRQILGQKVEFLVSFYNNEISEKSEIFDDQFSVERPDGSNFTLKIRSTKLEDSAMYFCASSPGQGVGNTFGSGTRLTVV.

The chain uses TRBV9 and TRBJ1-2, with D possibly being TRBD1 (5 bases). CDR1 is SGDLS and CDR2 is YYNGEE in the germline V gene. With 4 bases removed from V and 1 base from J, the gap between germline ends came to 11 bases. The CDR3 runs to 14 residues. The CDR3 bases are TGTGCCAGCAGCCCCACGGGGGTTAACTATGGCTACACCTTC. Protein product: CASSPTGVNYGYTF.

The chain employs TRBV18 and TRBJ2-7; TRBD2 might be the D (6 bases). The CDR3 sequence is 15 residues long. The germline CDR1 and CDR2 sequences are KGHSH and LQKENI. The V gene lost 1 base and the J gene lost 3 bases, with 13 bases spanning the gap. The CDR3 region has the DNA TGTGCCAGCTCACCACAGTCAGGAGGGTTCTACGAGCAGTACTTC. Amino acids: CASSPQSGGFYEQYF.

This chain joins TRBV12-3 or TRBV12-4 and TRBJ2-7, with D possibly being TRBD2 (6 bases). Trimming stripped 8 bases from V and 3 bases from J, with 17 bases between. This CDR3 is 14 amino acids long. The CDR3 sequence: CASGKDTRGYEQYF. The CDR3 coding sequence is TGTGCCAGCGGAAAAGATACGCGGGGCTACGAGCAGTACTTC.

This clonotype was seen more than once but under ten times. The V and J genes are TRBV19 and TRBJ2-7; 7 nucleotides align to TRBD1. V trimming: 4 bases; J trimming: 4 bases; junction bases outside the gene matches: 7. This CDR3 contains 14 residues. From germline, CDR1 is LNHDA and CDR2 SQIVND (reference sequence). This CDR3 reads CASSTTGQEYEQYF. In nucleotides, the CDR3 is TGTGCCAGTAGTACCACCGGACAGGAGTACGAGCAGTACTTC.

Of note for this clonotype: Just one base apart from a much larger clone, this may be a read error. The genes are TRBV7-8 and TRBJ1-5; no clear D. Trimming shortened V by 4 bases and J by 0 bases, and 22 bases separated the two germline ends. CDR3 length: 19 residues. Germline V gives CDR1 SGHVS, CDR2 FQNEAQ. The CDR3 sequence is CASSSGWDKVVSSNQPQHF. Written as DNA, the CDR3 is TGTGCCAGCAGCTCGGGGTGGGATAAGGTTGTGAGTAGCAATCAGCCCCAGCATTTT.

This chain uses TRBV10-3 with TRBJ2-5; TRBD1 agrees at 8 bases. The germline gives CDR1 ENHRY, CDR2 SYGVKD. CDR3 size: 15 residues. V lost 6 bases to trimming and J lost 2 bases; unmatched junction nucleotides: 8. CDR3 region: CAIRDRDQLQETQYF. The CDR3 nucleotides are TGTGCCATCAGGGACAGGGACCAACTGCAAGAGACCCAGTACTTC.

This clonotype was observed once. The chain recombines TRBV29-1 with TRBJ2-1; D is perhaps TRBD2 (6 bases). V was clipped by 8 bases and J by 8 bases, with 19 bases between them. This CDR3 contains 13 residues. Germline CDR1 reads SQVTM; CDR2 reads ANQGSEA. CDR3 nucleotide sequence: TGCAGCTCGATGGGAGGTAGTAACTATGAGCAGTTCTTC. Its translation: CSSMGGSNYEQFF.

In regard to this clonotype: This sequence may be a read error, since a much larger clone differs from it by one base. In this CDR3 the conserved last residue, phenylalanine or tryptophan, is missing, so a read error is likely. V gene TRBV10-3 combines with J gene TRBJ2-7, with 8 bases aligning to TRBD1. V trimming: 6 bases; J trimming: 3 bases; junction bases outside the gene matches: 7. Germline values: CDR1 ENHRY, CDR2 SYGVKD. CDR3 length equals 14 residues. CDR3 sequence: CAIRSGGPGYEQYS. The CDR3, as DNA: TGTGCCATCAGATCAGGGGGCCCGGGCTACGAGCAGTACTCC.

This clonotype was seen ten or more times. V gene TRBV12-3 or TRBV12-4 combines with J gene TRBJ1-5; no clear D gene. V lost 5 bases to trimming and J lost 6 bases, with 14 bases between them. The CDR3 spans 14 residues. Here the CDR3 DNA reads TGTGCCAGCAGTGGGCCAGGCTTCATTCAGCCCCAGCATTTT. Amino acid sequence: CASSGPGFIQPQHF.

V usage is TRBV18 and J usage is TRBJ1-6; the D gene is possibly TRBD1 (5 bases). Germline V CDR1 and CDR2: KGHSH, LQKENI. This CDR3 has 16 amino acids. Trimming took 3 bases from V and 3 from J, leaving 12 bases between them. CDR3 DNA sequence: TGTGCCAGCTCACCCGAGCCGGGACTCTATAATTCACCCCTCCACTTT. It is translated as CASSPEPGLYNSPLHF.

Details on this clonotype: Possible read error: a much larger clone is one base away. The CDR3 DNA sequence: TGTGCCAGTAGTACGACAGTTACCGATAGCAATCAGCCCCAGCATTTT. Translated, it gives CASSTTVTDSNQPQHF. J is TRBJ1-5 and V is TRBV19; maybe TRBD1 (5 bases). V was clipped by 4 bases and J by 0 bases, with 13 bases between them. The CDR3 loop spans 16 amino acids. Per the germline V gene, CDR1 is LNHDA and CDR2 is SQIVND (reference sequence).

V usage is TRBV7-9 and J usage is TRBJ1-3; D may be TRBD1 (5 bases). There are 19 residues in the CDR3. CDR1 is SEHNR and CDR2 is FQNEAQ in the germline V gene (reference sequence). V lost 4 bases, J lost 1 base, and 23 bases lay in between. The CDR3 protein is CASSSRDLAPWGSGNTIYF. Written as DNA, the CDR3 is TGTGCCAGCAGCTCCCGGGACCTGGCACCTTGGGGGTCTGGAAACACCATATATTTT.

This clonotype has just a few counts. The CDR3 spells CASSASSVEIRSEQYF. The DNA for the CDR3 is TGCGCCAGCAGTGCCAGCAGCGTAGAGATAAGGTCCGAGCAGTACTTC. The chain carries TRBV10-2 and TRBJ2-7; D is unresolved. CDR1 and CDR2 (germline): WSHSY, SAAADI. CDR3 length equals 16 residues. V was trimmed by 4 bases and J by 6 bases, leaving 22 bases between them.

Comment on this clonotype: This may arise from a read error, as a much more abundant clone is one base away. In DNA form, the CDR3 reads TGTGCCAGCAGTGCGAATAATTCACCCCTCCACTTT. This sequence encodes CASSANNSPLHF. The chain couples TRBV2 to TRBJ1-6; D is uncertain. The CDR3 covers 12 residues. Germline CDR1 and CDR2: SNHLY and FYNNEI. V lost 4 bases and J 5 bases, leaving 3 bases between the germline ends.

The sample holds a few counts of this clonotype. The rearrangement uses TRBV19 and TRBJ2-5, with D unclear. The germline V gene has CDR1 LNHDA and CDR2 SQIVND (reference sequence). Between the trimmed V and J ends, which lost 5 bases and 4 bases, there was a span of 17 bases. CDR3 length: 15 residues. CDR3 nucleotides: TGTGCCAGTAGTTATTCAGCCGAGGCTCCAGAGACCCAGTACTTC. This codes for CASSYSAEAPETQYF.

This clonotype appeared many times. This chain joins TRBV10-1 and TRBJ2-2; D is undetermined. This CDR3 comprises 15 residues. CDR1 and CDR2 (germline): WNHNN, SYGVQD (reference sequence). The ends were cut back, 0 bases at V and 8 bases at J, with 13 bases in the middle. CDR3 sequence (DNA): TGCGCCAGCAGTGAGTCGACGCGACACCCAGGGGAGCTGTTTTTT. Its translation: CASSESTRHPGELFF.

This chain links TRBV6-5 with TRBJ2-5; 7 bases map to TRBD2. CDR3 length: 14 residues. V dropped 3 bases and J dropped 4; count of bases not matched to a gene: 5. CDR1 is MNHEY and CDR2 is SVGAGI in the germline V gene. CDR3 amino acids: CASSYRGVGETQYF. CDR3 nucleotide sequence: TGTGCCAGCAGTTATCGGGGGGTTGGAGAGACCCAGTACTTC.

This clonotype was seen repeatedly, ten times or more. The gene calls are TRBV7-3 and TRBJ2-5; the match to TRBD2 covers 13 bases. With 5 bases clipped from V and 5 bases from J, the junction kept 14 bases outside the gene matches. The CDR3 is 18 residues long. Germline assignment: CDR1 SGHTA and CDR2 FQGTGA. The chain's CDR3 is CASSRGLAGSQVGETQYF. The CDR3 DNA reads as TGTGCCAGCAGCAGGGGACTAGCGGGATCCCAGGTTGGCGAGACCCAGTACTTC. The whole variable domain, remainder taken from reference TRBV7-3 and TRBJ2-5, is GAGVSQTPSNKVTEKGKYVELRCDPISGHTALYWYRQSLGQGPEFLIYFQGTGAADDSGLPNDRFFAVRPEGSVSTLKIQRTERGDSAVYLCASSRGLAGSQVGETQYFGPGTRLLVL.

The chain is built from TRBV10-3 and TRBJ2-2; D gene uncertain. This CDR3 contains 15 residues. Germline loops: CDR1 ENHRY, CDR2 SYGVKD. V lost 5 bases and J 1 base, leaving 11 bases between the germline ends. CDR3 coding DNA: TGTGCCATCAGTCCGGGTACGGGGAACACCGGGGAGCTGTTTTTT. This codes for CAISPGTGNTGELFF.